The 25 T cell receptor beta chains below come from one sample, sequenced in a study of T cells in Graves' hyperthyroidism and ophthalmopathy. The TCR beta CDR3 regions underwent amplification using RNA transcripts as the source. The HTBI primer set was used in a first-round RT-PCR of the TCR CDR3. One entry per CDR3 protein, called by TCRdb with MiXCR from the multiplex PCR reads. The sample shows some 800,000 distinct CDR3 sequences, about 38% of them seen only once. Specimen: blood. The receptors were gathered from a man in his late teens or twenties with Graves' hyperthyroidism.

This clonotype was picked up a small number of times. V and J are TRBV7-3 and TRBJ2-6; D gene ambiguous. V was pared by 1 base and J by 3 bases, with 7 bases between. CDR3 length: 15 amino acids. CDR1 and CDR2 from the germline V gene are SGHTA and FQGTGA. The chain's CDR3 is CASSLNPGGANVLTF. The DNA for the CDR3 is TGTGCCAGCAGCTTAAACCCCGGTGGGGCCAACGTCCTGACTTTC.

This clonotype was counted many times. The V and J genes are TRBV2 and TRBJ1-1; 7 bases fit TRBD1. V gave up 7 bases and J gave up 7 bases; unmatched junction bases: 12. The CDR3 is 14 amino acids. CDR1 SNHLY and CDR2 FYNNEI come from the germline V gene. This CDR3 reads CASILGGGHGEAFF. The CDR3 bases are TGTGCCAGCATCCTCGGAGGGGGCCATGGTGAAGCTTTCTTT.

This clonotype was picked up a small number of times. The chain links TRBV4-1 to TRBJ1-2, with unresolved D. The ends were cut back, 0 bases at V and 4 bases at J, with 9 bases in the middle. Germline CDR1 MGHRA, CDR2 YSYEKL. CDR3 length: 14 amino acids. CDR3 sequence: CASSQDIDTYGYTF. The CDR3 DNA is TGCGCCAGCAGCCAAGATATAGACACCTATGGCTACACCTTC.

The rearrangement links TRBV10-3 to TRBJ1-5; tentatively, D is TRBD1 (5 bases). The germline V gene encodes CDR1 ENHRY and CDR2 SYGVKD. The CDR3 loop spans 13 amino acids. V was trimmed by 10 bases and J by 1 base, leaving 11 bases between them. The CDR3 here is CASREGSNQPQHF. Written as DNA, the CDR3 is TGTGCCAGCCGGGAGGGGAGCAATCAGCCCCAGCATTTT.

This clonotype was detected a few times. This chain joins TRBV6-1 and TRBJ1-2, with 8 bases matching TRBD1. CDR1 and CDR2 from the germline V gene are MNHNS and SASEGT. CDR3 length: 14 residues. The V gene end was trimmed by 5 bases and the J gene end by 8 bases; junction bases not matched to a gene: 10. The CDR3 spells CASSYFDRGGGYTF. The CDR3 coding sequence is TGTGCCAGCAGTTACTTTGACAGGGGAGGAGGCTACACCTTC.

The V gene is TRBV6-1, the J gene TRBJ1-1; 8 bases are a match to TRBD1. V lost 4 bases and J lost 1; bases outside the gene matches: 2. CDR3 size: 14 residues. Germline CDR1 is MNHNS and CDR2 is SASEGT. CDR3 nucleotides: TGTGCCAGCAGTGGGGACAGGAGGAACACTGAAGCTTTCTTT. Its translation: CASSGDRRNTEAFF.

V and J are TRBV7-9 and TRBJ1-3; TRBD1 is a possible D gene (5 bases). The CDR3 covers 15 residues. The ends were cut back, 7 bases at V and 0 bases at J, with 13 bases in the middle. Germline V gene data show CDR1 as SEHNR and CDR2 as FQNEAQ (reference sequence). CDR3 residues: CASNPGDFSGNTIYF. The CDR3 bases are TGTGCCAGCAACCCCGGGGACTTCTCTGGAAACACCATATATTTT.

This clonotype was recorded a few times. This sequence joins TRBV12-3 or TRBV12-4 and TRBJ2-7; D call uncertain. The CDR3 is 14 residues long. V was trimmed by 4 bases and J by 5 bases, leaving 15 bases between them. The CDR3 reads CASSYSSQFNEQYF. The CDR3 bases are TGTGCCAGCAGTTACTCGTCGCAGTTCAACGAGCAGTACTTC.

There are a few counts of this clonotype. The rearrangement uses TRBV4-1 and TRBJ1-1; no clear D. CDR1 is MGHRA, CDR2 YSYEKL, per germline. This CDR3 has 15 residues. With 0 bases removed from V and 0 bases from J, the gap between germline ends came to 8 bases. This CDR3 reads CASSQEVTLNTEAFF. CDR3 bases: TGCGCCAGCAGCCAAGAAGTCACACTGAACACTGAAGCTTTCTTT.

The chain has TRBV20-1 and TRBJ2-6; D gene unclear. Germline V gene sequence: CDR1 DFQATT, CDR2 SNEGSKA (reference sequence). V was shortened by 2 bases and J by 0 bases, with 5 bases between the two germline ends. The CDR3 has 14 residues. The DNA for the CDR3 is TGCAGTGCTAGACAGGACTCTGGGGCCAACGTCCTGACTTTC. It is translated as CSARQDSGANVLTF.

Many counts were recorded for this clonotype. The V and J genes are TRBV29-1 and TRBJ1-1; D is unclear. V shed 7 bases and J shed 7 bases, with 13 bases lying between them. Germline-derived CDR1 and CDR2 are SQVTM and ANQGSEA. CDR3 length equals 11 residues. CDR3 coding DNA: TGCAGCGCCGCGCCGGTAAATGAAGCTTTCTTT. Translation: CSAAPVNEAFF.

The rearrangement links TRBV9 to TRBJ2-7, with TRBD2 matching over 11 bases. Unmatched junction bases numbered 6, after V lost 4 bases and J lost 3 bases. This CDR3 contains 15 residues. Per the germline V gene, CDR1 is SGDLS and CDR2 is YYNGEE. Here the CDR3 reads CASSSQTSGNYEQYF. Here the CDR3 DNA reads TGTGCCAGCAGCTCCCAGACTAGCGGGAACTACGAGCAGTACTTC.

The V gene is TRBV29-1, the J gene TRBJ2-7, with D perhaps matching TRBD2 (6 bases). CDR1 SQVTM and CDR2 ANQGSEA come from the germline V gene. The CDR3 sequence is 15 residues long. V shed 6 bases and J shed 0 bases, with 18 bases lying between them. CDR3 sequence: CSVVSPSGSSYEQYF. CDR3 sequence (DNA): TGCAGCGTCGTTTCCCCCTCCGGGAGCTCCTACGAGCAGTACTTC.

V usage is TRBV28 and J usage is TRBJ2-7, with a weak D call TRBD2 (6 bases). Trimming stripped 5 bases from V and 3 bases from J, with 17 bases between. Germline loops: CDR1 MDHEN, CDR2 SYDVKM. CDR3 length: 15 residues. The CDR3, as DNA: TGTGCCAGCAGTACCTTTGGCGGGGCCTTCTACGAGCAGTACTTC. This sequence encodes CASSTFGGAFYEQYF.

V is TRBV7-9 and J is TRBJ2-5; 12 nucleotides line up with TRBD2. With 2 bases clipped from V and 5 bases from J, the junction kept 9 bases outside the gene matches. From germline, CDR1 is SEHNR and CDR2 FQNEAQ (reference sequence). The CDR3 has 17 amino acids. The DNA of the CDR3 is TGTGCCAGCAGCTTATCACTAGCGGGGGGACGCGGTGAGACCCAGTACTTC. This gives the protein CASSLSLAGGRGETQYF.

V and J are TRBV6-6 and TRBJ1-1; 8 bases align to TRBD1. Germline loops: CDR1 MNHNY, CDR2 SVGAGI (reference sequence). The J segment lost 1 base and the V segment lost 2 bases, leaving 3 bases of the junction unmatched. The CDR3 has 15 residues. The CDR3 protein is CASSYRQGRNTEAFF. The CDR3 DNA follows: TGTGCCAGCAGTTACCGACAGGGGCGGAACACTGAAGCTTTCTTT.

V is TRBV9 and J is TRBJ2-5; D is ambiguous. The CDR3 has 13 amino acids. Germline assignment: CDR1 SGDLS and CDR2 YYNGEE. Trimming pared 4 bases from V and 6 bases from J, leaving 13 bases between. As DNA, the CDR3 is TGTGCCAGCAGCCAAGATCCGAGGAAGACCCAGTACTTC. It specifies CASSQDPRKTQYF.

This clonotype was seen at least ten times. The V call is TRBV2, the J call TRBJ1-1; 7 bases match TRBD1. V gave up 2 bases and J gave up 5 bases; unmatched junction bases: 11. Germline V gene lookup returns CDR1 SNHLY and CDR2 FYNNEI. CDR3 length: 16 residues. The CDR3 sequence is CASSELAGGSRTEAFF. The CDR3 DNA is TGTGCCAGCAGTGAACTGGCAGGGGGTTCGAGGACTGAAGCTTTCTTT. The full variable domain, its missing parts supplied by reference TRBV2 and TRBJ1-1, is EPEVTQTPSHQVTQMGQEVILRCVPISNHLYFYWYRQILGQKVEFLVSFYNNEISEKSEIFDDQFSVERPDGSNFTLKIRSTKLEDSAMYFCASSELAGGSRTEAFFGQGTRLTVV.

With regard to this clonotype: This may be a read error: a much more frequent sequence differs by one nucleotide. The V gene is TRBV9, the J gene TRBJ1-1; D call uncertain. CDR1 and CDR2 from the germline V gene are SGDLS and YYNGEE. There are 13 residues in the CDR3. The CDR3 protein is CASSFDKNTEASF. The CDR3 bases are TGTGCCAGCAGCTTCGACAAGAACACTGAAGCTTCCTTT.

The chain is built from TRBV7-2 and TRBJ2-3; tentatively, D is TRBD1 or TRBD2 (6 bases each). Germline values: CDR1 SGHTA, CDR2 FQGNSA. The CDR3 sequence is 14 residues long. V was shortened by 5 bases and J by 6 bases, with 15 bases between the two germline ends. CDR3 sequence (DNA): TGTGCCAGCAGCCAGACAGGCGGGGAGGATACGCAGTATTTT. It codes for CASSQTGGEDTQYF.

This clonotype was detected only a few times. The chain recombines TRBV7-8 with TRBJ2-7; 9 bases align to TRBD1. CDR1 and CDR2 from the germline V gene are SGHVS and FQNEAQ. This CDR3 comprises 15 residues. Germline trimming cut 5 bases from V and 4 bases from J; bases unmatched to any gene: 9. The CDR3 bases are TGTGCCAGCAGCCCCCGGGACAGGGAGGGGTACGAGCAGTACTTC. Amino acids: CASSPRDREGYEQYF.

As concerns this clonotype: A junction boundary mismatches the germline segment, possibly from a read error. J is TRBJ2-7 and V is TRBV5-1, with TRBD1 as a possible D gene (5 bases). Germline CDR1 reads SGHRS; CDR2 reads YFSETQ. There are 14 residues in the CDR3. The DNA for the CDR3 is TGCGCCAGCAGCTTGAGGCAGGGCGCGGTCGAGCAGTGCTTC. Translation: CASSLRQGAVEQCF.

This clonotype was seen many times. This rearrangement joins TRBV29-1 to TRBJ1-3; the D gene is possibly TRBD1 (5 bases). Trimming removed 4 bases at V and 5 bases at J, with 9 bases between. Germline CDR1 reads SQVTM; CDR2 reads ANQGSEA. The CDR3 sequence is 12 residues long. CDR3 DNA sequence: TGCAGCGTTGTGGACAATCGAAACACCATATATTTT. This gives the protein CSVVDNRNTIYF. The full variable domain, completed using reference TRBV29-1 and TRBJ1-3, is SAVISQKPSRDICQRGTSLTIQCQVDSQVTMMFWYRQQPGQSLTLIATANQGSEATYESGFVIDKFPISRPNLTFSTLTVSNMSPEDSSIYLCSVVDNRNTIYFGEGSWLTVV.

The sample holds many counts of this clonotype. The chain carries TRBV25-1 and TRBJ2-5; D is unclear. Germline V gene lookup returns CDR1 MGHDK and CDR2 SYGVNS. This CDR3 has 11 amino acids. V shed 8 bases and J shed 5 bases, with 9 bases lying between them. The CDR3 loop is CASGLGETQYF. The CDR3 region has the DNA TGTGCCAGCGGGTTAGGGGAGACCCAGTACTTC.

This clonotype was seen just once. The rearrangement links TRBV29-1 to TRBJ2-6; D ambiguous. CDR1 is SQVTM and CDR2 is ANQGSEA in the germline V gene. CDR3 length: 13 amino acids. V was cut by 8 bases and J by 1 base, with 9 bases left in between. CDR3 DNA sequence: TGCAGCCAAGCTGGGTCTGGGGCCAACGTCCTGACTTTC. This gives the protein CSQAGSGANVLTF.